Listed below are T cell receptor beta chains from one sample, sequenced in a study of shared clonotypes between healthy human individuals. Using immunoSEQ multiplex PCR, the repertoire was profiled, and TCRdb retains in-frame clones only, with some absent. There are approximately 2.3 million clones in the sample; approximately 95% occur only once, and around 0.4% lies in the top ten. Sequencing was carried out using naive CD4+ T cells from PBMCs. The receptors come from a man aged 18 to 30 in good health. Some clones in this sample may be carry-over from other donors' samples. Both conserved end residues are part of each CDR3. The order of the fields is J gene, V gene, clone size, D gene, CDR3 DNA, CDR3 protein. D genes are given only for firm matches. Only part of the rows carry a size: once, few, many, or a class if the clone is expanded.

J gene: TRBJ1-1
V gene: TRBV19
clone size: once
D gene: TRBD1
CDR3 DNA: TGTGCCAGTAGTCCCCTAACAGGGGGGAACACTGAAGCTTTCTTT
CDR3 protein: CASSPLTGGNTEAFF

J gene: TRBJ1-2
V gene: TRBV9
clone size: NA
D gene: TRBD1
CDR3 DNA: TGTGCCAGCAGCTCCCGGACAGGGGGAACCTATGGCTACACCTTC
CDR3 protein: CASSSRTGGTYGYTF

J gene: TRBJ1-4
V gene: TRBV6-1
clone size: NA
D gene: NA
CDR3 DNA: TGTGCCAGCAGTGAAGCTACAGCCGGGTGGGGCGATGAAAAACTGTTTTTT
CDR3 protein: CASSEATAGWGDEKLFF

J gene: TRBJ1-2
V gene: TRBV9
clone size: NA
D gene: NA
CDR3 DNA: TGTGCCAGCAGCGTAGGCCAGGGGTATGGCTACACCTTC
CDR3 protein: CASSVGQGYGYTF

J gene: TRBJ1-1
V gene: TRBV6-1
clone size: NA
D gene: NA
CDR3 DNA: TGTGCCAGCATAGTGAACACTGAAGCTTTCTTT
CDR3 protein: CASIVNTEAFF

J gene: TRBJ2-4
V gene: TRBV10-3
clone size: NA
D gene: TRBD2
CDR3 DNA: TGTGCCATCAGTGAGTCGACTAGCGGGATAGGGGACATTCAGTACTTC
CDR3 protein: CAISESTSGIGDIQYF

J gene: TRBJ2-7
V gene: TRBV9
clone size: NA
D gene: TRBD1
CDR3 DNA: TGTGCCAGCAGCCAGGGCGTGGGACAGCGGATCGAGCAGTACTTC
CDR3 protein: CASSQGVGQRIEQYF

J gene: TRBJ1-2
V gene: TRBV5-4
clone size: NA
D gene: NA
CDR3 DNA: TGTGCCAGCAGCGCTGACGGAAGCTATGGCTACACCTTC
CDR3 protein: CASSADGSYGYTF

J gene: TRBJ1-2
V gene: TRBV5-6
clone size: NA
D gene: TRBD1
CDR3 DNA: TGTGCCAGCAGCTTCGACAGGGGGTTTGGCTACACCTTC
CDR3 protein: CASSFDRGFGYTF

J gene: TRBJ1-5
V gene: TRBV6-4
clone size: NA
D gene: NA
CDR3 DNA: TGTGCCAGCCCCCAGGGGCGACTGGGGAACCCAAAGCCCCAGCATTTT
CDR3 protein: CASPQGRLGNPKPQHF

J gene: TRBJ1-1
V gene: TRBV6-5
clone size: NA
D gene: TRBD1
CDR3 DNA: TGTGCCAGCAGTCGGTGGACAGGGGAAGGCACTGAAGCTTTCTTT
CDR3 protein: CASSRWTGEGTEAFF

J gene: TRBJ2-7
V gene: TRBV7-2
clone size: NA
D gene: TRBD1
CDR3 DNA: TGTGCCAGCAGCCAAGACAGGGGGTTGGTCGAGCAGTACTTC
CDR3 protein: CASSQDRGLVEQYF

J gene: TRBJ2-6
V gene: TRBV18
clone size: NA
D gene: TRBD1
CDR3 DNA: TGTGCCAGCTCACCCCAGGGGGCTCCCGGGGCCAACGTCCTGACTTTC
CDR3 protein: CASSPQGAPGANVLTF

J gene: TRBJ2-3
V gene: TRBV5-1
clone size: NA
D gene: TRBD2
CDR3 DNA: TGCGCCAGCAGCCGGAACTACGCGGGAGCCACAGATACGCAGTATTTT
CDR3 protein: CASSRNYAGATDTQYF

J gene: TRBJ2-1
V gene: TRBV9
clone size: NA
D gene: NA
CDR3 DNA: TGTGCCAGCAGCGGTAGTGGGATAGAGCAGTTCTTC
CDR3 protein: CASSGSGIEQFF

J gene: TRBJ2-3
V gene: TRBV7-6
clone size: NA
D gene: TRBD2
CDR3 DNA: TGTGCCAGCAGCTTAGAAGCAGGGACTAGCGGGAGAAAGGTGGGCACAGATACGCAGTATTTT
CDR3 protein: CASSLEAGTSGRKVGTDTQYF

J gene: TRBJ2-7
V gene: TRBV4-2
clone size: NA
D gene: NA
CDR3 DNA: TGTGCCAGCAGCCAAGGGGCTATCCGGGAGCAGTACTTC
CDR3 protein: CASSQGAIREQYF

J gene: TRBJ2-3
V gene: TRBV2
clone size: NA
D gene: NA
CDR3 DNA: TGTGCCAGCAGTGTTCACAGGGATGGTGTAGATACGCAGTATTTT
CDR3 protein: CASSVHRDGVDTQYF

J gene: TRBJ1-5
V gene: TRBV10-3
clone size: NA
D gene: NA
CDR3 DNA: TGTGCCATCAGTGGAGAACAGAACCAGCAGCCCCAGCATTTT
CDR3 protein: CAISGEQNQQPQHF

J gene: TRBJ2-1
V gene: TRBV5-6
clone size: NA
D gene: NA
CDR3 DNA: TGTGCCAGCAGCCAAGGCCTCCTGAATGAGCAGTTCTTC
CDR3 protein: CASSQGLLNEQFF

J gene: TRBJ2-7
V gene: TRBV30
clone size: NA
D gene: NA
CDR3 DNA: TGTGCCTGGCAGGGAAGGAACGAGCAGTACTTC
CDR3 protein: CAWQGRNEQYF

J gene: TRBJ1-2
V gene: TRBV25-1
clone size: NA
D gene: NA
CDR3 DNA: TGTGCCAGCAGCGGGGTAGGGAACCTCGACTATGGCTACACCTTC
CDR3 protein: CASSGVGNLDYGYTF

J gene: TRBJ1-4
V gene: TRBV28
clone size: NA
D gene: NA
CDR3 DNA: TGTGCCAGCAGTATGAGGACACGTGAAAAACTGTTTTTT
CDR3 protein: CASSMRTREKLFF

J gene: TRBJ2-2
V gene: TRBV7-9
clone size: NA
D gene: NA
CDR3 DNA: TGTGCCAGCAGCTTAGCGGGACCGGCCACCGGGGAGCTGTTTTTT
CDR3 protein: CASSLAGPATGELFF

J gene: TRBJ2-1
V gene: TRBV7-3
clone size: NA
D gene: NA
CDR3 DNA: TGTGCCAGCAGCCACGGGGGAGACAATGAGCAGTTCTTC
CDR3 protein: CASSHGGDNEQFF

J gene: TRBJ1-3
V gene: TRBV14
clone size: NA
D gene: NA
CDR3 DNA: TGTGCCAGCAGCCCGCTGGGGACGCATGGAAACACCATATATTTT
CDR3 protein: CASSPLGTHGNTIYF

J gene: TRBJ2-3
V gene: TRBV6-6
clone size: once
D gene: NA
CDR3 DNA: TGTGCCAGCAGTCTTACCGGGCTCACAGATACGCAGTATTTT
CDR3 protein: CASSLTGLTDTQYF

J gene: TRBJ1-2
V gene: TRBV5-1
clone size: NA
D gene: NA
CDR3 DNA: TGCGCCAGCAGCTTGGTGCCGGGTGACTATGGCTACACCTTC
CDR3 protein: CASSLVPGDYGYTF

J gene: TRBJ2-5
V gene: TRBV18
clone size: once
D gene: TRBD2
CDR3 DNA: TGTGCCAGCTCACCGCGGACTAGCGGGGGAGTGGGCCAAGAGACCCAGTACTTC
CDR3 protein: CASSPRTSGGVGQETQYF

J gene: TRBJ2-5
V gene: TRBV5-8
clone size: NA
D gene: TRBD2
CDR3 DNA: TGTGCCAGCAGCTTAGCGGGGGTACGGGAGACCCAGTACTTC
CDR3 protein: CASSLAGVRETQYF

J gene: TRBJ2-7
V gene: TRBV6-6
clone size: NA
D gene: NA
CDR3 DNA: TGTGCCAGCAGTTTCGCCGCCCGCGTGGTAGCGCAGTACTTC
CDR3 protein: CASSFAARVVAQYF

J gene: TRBJ2-1
V gene: TRBV14
clone size: NA
D gene: TRBD1
CDR3 DNA: TGTGCCAGCAGCCAGAGACCGGGACAGGGGTCCTACAATGAGCAGTTCTTC
CDR3 protein: CASSQRPGQGSYNEQFF

J gene: TRBJ2-5
V gene: TRBV2
clone size: NA
D gene: NA
CDR3 DNA: TGTGCCAGCAGTTACCCCCGTGGGGCGGGTCAAGAGACCCAGTACTTC
CDR3 protein: CASSYPRGAGQETQYF

J gene: TRBJ2-7
V gene: TRBV7-8
clone size: once
D gene: NA
CDR3 DNA: TGTGCCAGCAGCTTAGCGTGGGGGACTTCCTACGAGCAGTACTTC
CDR3 protein: CASSLAWGTSYEQYF

J gene: TRBJ1-1
V gene: TRBV5-4
clone size: NA
D gene: TRBD1
CDR3 DNA: TGTGCCAGCAGCCGGGACAGTGCGAACACTGAAGCTTTCTTT
CDR3 protein: CASSRDSANTEAFF

J gene: TRBJ2-7
V gene: TRBV7-3
clone size: NA
D gene: NA
CDR3 DNA: TGTGCCAGCAGCCCCCAACAGTGGGCGGACCGCTCCTACGAGCAGTACTTC
CDR3 protein: CASSPQQWADRSYEQYF

J gene: TRBJ2-1
V gene: TRBV19
clone size: NA
D gene: NA
CDR3 DNA: TGTGCCAGTAGGCTGACCATTGACCTCAATGAGCAGTTCTTC
CDR3 protein: CASRLTIDLNEQFF

J gene: TRBJ2-2
V gene: TRBV5-1
clone size: NA
D gene: TRBD1
CDR3 DNA: TGCGCCAGCAGCCCGATGACAGGGGTTAACACCGGGGAGCTGTTTTTT
CDR3 protein: CASSPMTGVNTGELFF

J gene: TRBJ2-1
V gene: TRBV28
clone size: NA
D gene: TRBD1
CDR3 DNA: TGTGCCAGCAGAGGACAGGGGCTGTCCCATGAGCAGTTCTTC
CDR3 protein: CASRGQGLSHEQFF

J gene: TRBJ2-1
V gene: TRBV7-8
clone size: once
D gene: NA
CDR3 DNA: TGTGCCAGCAGCCGAACTCACATCTCCTACAATGAGCAGTTCTTC
CDR3 protein: CASSRTHISYNEQFF

J gene: TRBJ1-2
V gene: TRBV5-6
clone size: NA
D gene: NA
CDR3 DNA: TGTGCCAGCAGCCCCTTGAACTATGGCTACACCTTC
CDR3 protein: CASSPLNYGYTF

J gene: TRBJ2-1
V gene: TRBV11-1
clone size: NA
D gene: NA
CDR3 DNA: TGTGCCAGCAGCCCGATAGCTAATGAGCAGTTCTTC
CDR3 protein: CASSPIANEQFF

J gene: TRBJ2-3
V gene: TRBV18
clone size: once
D gene: NA
CDR3 DNA: TGTGCCAGCTCACCGAGACCGGGACCGGCAGATACGCAGTATTTT
CDR3 protein: CASSPRPGPADTQYF

J gene: TRBJ1-2
V gene: TRBV11-2
clone size: NA
D gene: NA
CDR3 DNA: TGTGCCAGCAGGTCAGGACGGGGCTATGGCTACACCTTC
CDR3 protein: CASRSGRGYGYTF

J gene: TRBJ2-6
V gene: TRBV5-6
clone size: NA
D gene: NA
CDR3 DNA: TGTGCCAGCAGCTTGGCAAGCTCTGGGGCCAACGTCCTGACTTTC
CDR3 protein: CASSLASSGANVLTF

J gene: TRBJ1-1
V gene: TRBV7-6
clone size: NA
D gene: TRBD1
CDR3 DNA: TGTGCCAGCAGCTTAGGCGGGACAGGGGGTGAAGCTTTCTTT
CDR3 protein: CASSLGGTGGEAFF

J gene: TRBJ1-5
V gene: TRBV30
clone size: NA
D gene: TRBD1
CDR3 DNA: TGTGCCTGGAGTGACAGGGGGGACCCTAGCAATCAGCCCCAGCATTTT
CDR3 protein: CAWSDRGDPSNQPQHF

J gene: TRBJ2-1
V gene: TRBV18
clone size: NA
D gene: TRBD1
CDR3 DNA: TGTGCCAGCTCCCCCCGGACAGGGGTCTACAATGAGCAGTTCTTC
CDR3 protein: CASSPRTGVYNEQFF

J gene: TRBJ2-2
V gene: TRBV19
clone size: NA
D gene: TRBD2
CDR3 DNA: TGTGCCAGTAGTATAGATCGACTAGCGGGACCCGGGGAGCTGTTTTTT
CDR3 protein: CASSIDRLAGPGELFF

J gene: TRBJ1-1
V gene: TRBV19
clone size: NA
D gene: NA
CDR3 DNA: TGTGCCAGTAGTACCACGTGGGGGGGGGACACTGAAGCTTTCTTT
CDR3 protein: CASSTTWGGDTEAFF

J gene: TRBJ2-7
V gene: TRBV5-1
clone size: NA
D gene: NA
CDR3 DNA: TGCGCCAGCAGCTTTGCAGGTTACGAGCAGTACTTC
CDR3 protein: CASSFAGYEQYF